This T cell receptor beta chain was sequenced during a study of T cells in Graves' hyperthyroidism and ophthalmopathy. At the level of the study: Initial diagnosis, before any treatment, was when peripheral blood was collected.

The CDR3 runs to 8 residues. Germline V gene lookup returns CDR1 GTSNPN and CDR2 SVGIG (reference sequence). V lost 5 bases to trimming and J lost 12 bases, with 5 bases between them. Diagnosis relied on clinical symptoms, serum thyroxine and TRAb, thyroid ultrasound and orbital computed tomography. At least ten counts were recorded for this clonotype. Authors of the study amplified TCR beta CDR3 regions from RNA transcripts. A set of HTBI primers served as the primers for a first-round RT-PCR of the TCR CDR3. A single record per CDR3 protein comes from TCRdb applying MiXCR to the multiplex PCR reads. The sample has under 800,000 distinct CDR3 sequences, 12% to 15% seen once; the top ten hold roughly a tenth.

The receptor comes from a woman aged 18 to 35 with Graves' hyperthyroidism. Sequencing input: blood. J is TRBJ2-1 and V is TRBV30; D may be TRBD2 (5 bases). The CDR3 DNA reads TGTGCCTGGGAGGGGCAGTTCTTC. Translated: CAWEGQFF. Together with reference TRBV30 and TRBJ2-1, the CDR3 gives the full variable domain: SQTIHQWPATLVQPVGSPLSLECTVEGTSNPNLYWYRQAAGRGLQLLFYSVGIGQISSEVPQNLSASRPQDRQFILSSKKLLLSDSGFYLCAWEGQFFGPGTRLTVL.